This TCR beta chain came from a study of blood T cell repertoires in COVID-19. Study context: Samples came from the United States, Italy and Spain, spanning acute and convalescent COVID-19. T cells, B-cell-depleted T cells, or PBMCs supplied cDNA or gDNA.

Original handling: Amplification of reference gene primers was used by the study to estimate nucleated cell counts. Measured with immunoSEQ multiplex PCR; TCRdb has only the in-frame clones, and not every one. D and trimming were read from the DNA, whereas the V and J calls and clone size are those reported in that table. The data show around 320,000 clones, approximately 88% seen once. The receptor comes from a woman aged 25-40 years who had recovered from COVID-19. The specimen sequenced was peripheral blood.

The CDR3 sequence is CASSEMTVNYGYTF. CDR3 nucleotides: TGTGCCAGCAGTGAAATGACAGTTAACTATGGCTACACCTTC. The rearrangement links TRBV2 to TRBJ1-2; the D gene is possibly TRBD1 (5 bases). The CDR3 loop spans 14 amino acids. The V and J ends lost 2 bases and 1 base respectively, with 8 bases between them. Germline-derived CDR1 and CDR2 are SNHLY and FYNNEI.